The 29 T cell receptor beta chains reported below all come from one sample, sequenced in a study of shared T cell receptors in the human thymus. Using immunoSEQ multiplex PCR, the repertoire was profiled, and TCRdb retains in-frame clones only, with some absent. This sample yields hundreds of thousands of clones, of which approximately 83% are seen a single time; around 0.01% belongs to the top ten. The sample was also reused in another study, on human thymus T cells.

The source material was thymocytes. These receptors all come from a girl less than two years old with a congenital heart defect.

The gene calls are TRBV12-5 and TRBJ1-2, with D possibly matching TRBD1 (6 bases). V lost 3 bases, J lost 8 bases, and 16 bases lay in between. Germline V lookup: CDR1 LGHNT, CDR2 FRNRAP. This CDR3 region has 14 residues. CDR3 protein: CASGFLQGSRGYTF. The CDR3 DNA is TGTGCTAGTGGTTTTCTCCAGGGGAGTAGGGGCTACACCTTC.

V gene TRBV5-1 combines with J gene TRBJ1-6; D unclear. The CDR3 is 17 amino acids. Germline V CDR1 and CDR2: SGHRS, YFSETQ. V dropped 2 bases and J dropped 7 bases, with 19 bases sitting between them. The CDR3 DNA reads TGCGCCAGCAGCTTAGGAGCCAGCCGATTTAACAATTCACCCCTCCACTTT. Protein: CASSLGASRFNNSPLHF. The whole variable domain, filled in from reference TRBV5-1 and TRBJ1-6, reads KAGVTQTPRYLIKTRGQQVTLSCSPISGHRSVSWYQQTPGQGLQFLFEYFSETQRNKGNFPGRFSGRQFSNSRSEMNVSTLELGDSALYLCASSLGASRFNNSPLHFGNGTRLTVT.

The chain recombines TRBV4-1 with TRBJ2-7; TRBD2 agrees at 11 bases. The J segment lost 1 base and the V segment lost 5 bases, leaving 4 bases of the junction unmatched. CDR3 length: 15 residues. The germline CDR1 and CDR2 sequences are MGHRA and YSYEKL. The DNA for the CDR3 is TGCGCCAGCAGCTCCCTAGCGGGGGGATCCTACGAGCAGTACTTC. It specifies CASSSLAGGSYEQYF.

The J gene is TRBJ1-2, the V gene TRBV7-2, with 9 bases aligning to TRBD1. CDR3 length: 13 residues. Germline V gene sequence: CDR1 SGHTA, CDR2 FQGNSA. V dropped 5 bases and J dropped 3; count of bases not matched to a gene: 1. The CDR3 is CASSRDRDYGYTF. The DNA of the CDR3 is TGTGCCAGCAGCCGGGACAGGGACTATGGCTACACCTTC.

CDR3 coding DNA: TGTGCCAGCACCCAGACACTCTACAATGAGCAGTTCTTC. Amino acid sequence: CASTQTLYNEQFF. The gene calls are TRBV2 and TRBJ2-1; D uncertain. The CDR3 runs to 13 residues. V was pared by 7 bases and J by 3 bases, with 10 bases between. CDR1 and CDR2 (germline): SNHLY, FYNNEI.

CDR3 in amino acids: CASSLERDQETQYF. The CDR3 bases are TGCGCCAGCAGCTTGGAGAGGGATCAAGAGACCCAGTACTTC. V is TRBV5-1 and J is TRBJ2-5; a weak D match, TRBD2 (5 bases). From germline, CDR1 is SGHRS and CDR2 YFSETQ. The CDR3 runs 14 residues. V was pared by 0 bases and J by 2 bases, with 8 bases between.

Comment on this clone: The junction differs from germline at one of its ends, possibly a read error. The chain combines TRBV4-3 with TRBJ1-2; unclear D gene. The CDR3 runs to 16 residues. The germline V gene encodes CDR1 LGHNA and CDR2 YSLEER. The CDR3 DNA reads as TGCGCCAGCATCCAAGAAGAGGGTTATGCTAACTATGGCTACACCTTC. It encodes CASIQEEGYANYGYTF.

V and J are TRBV4-1 and TRBJ2-2, with no clear D. Germline CDR1 is MGHRA and CDR2 is YSYEKL. This CDR3 spans 18 amino acids. The germline V and J ends were trimmed by 0 bases and 0 bases, with 14 bases remaining between them. CDR3 DNA: TGCGCCAGCAGCCAAGATCGGATGTACACAGCGAACACCGGGGAGCTGTTTTTT. Encoded protein: CASSQDRMYTANTGELFF.

The chain has TRBV6-5 and TRBJ2-7; 7 bases match TRBD1. CDR1 is MNHEY, CDR2 SVGAGI, per germline. The CDR3 sequence is 15 residues long. V dropped 5 bases and J dropped 3; count of bases not matched to a gene: 10. DNA of the CDR3: TGTGCCAGCAGTCATAACCGACAGGGCCTCTACGAGCAGTACTTC. This encodes CASSHNRQGLYEQYF.

This chain links TRBV4-3 with TRBJ1-1; D gene unclear. The V and J ends lost 1 base and 10 bases respectively, with 7 bases between them. Germline V gene sequence: CDR1 LGHNA, CDR2 YSLEER. The CDR3 length is 11 residues. CDR3 sequence: CASSQGDRAFF. As DNA, the CDR3 is TGCGCCAGCAGCCAAGGAGATAGAGCTTTCTTT.

The chain links TRBV30 to TRBJ2-1, with 10 bases that match TRBD2. With 0 bases clipped from V and 8 bases from J, the junction kept 10 bases outside the gene matches. The CDR3 is 16 amino acids. Germline CDR1 GTSNPN, CDR2 SVGIG (reference sequence). The CDR3 spells CAWSVRRSSGGHEQFF. The CDR3 region has the DNA TGTGCCTGGAGTGTACGAAGGTCTAGCGGGGGCCATGAGCAGTTCTTC. Using reference TRBV30 and TRBJ2-1 for the parts outside the CDR3, the full variable domain is SQTIHQWPATLVQPVGSPLSLECTVEGTSNPNLYWYRQAAGRGLQLLFYSVGIGQISSEVPQNLSASRPQDRQFILSSKKLLLSDSGFYLCAWSVRRSSGGHEQFFGPGTRLTVL.

This rearrangement joins TRBV7-2 to TRBJ1-1; 9 bases fit TRBD1. This CDR3 spans 16 amino acids. V trimming: 1 base; J trimming: 1 base; junction bases outside the gene matches: 4. The V gene's germline CDR1 is SGHTA and CDR2 FQGNSA. CDR3 in amino acids: CASSLGHRGPNTEAFF. The DNA of the CDR3 is TGTGCCAGCAGCTTAGGACACAGGGGGCCGAACACTGAAGCTTTCTTT.

This clone was detected only once. The chain recombines TRBV9 with TRBJ1-1; a weak D match, TRBD1 (6 bases). The CDR3 has 17 residues. CDR1 SGDLS and CDR2 YYNGEE come from the germline V gene. V shed 3 bases and J shed 1 base, with 19 bases lying between them. DNA of the CDR3: TGTGCCAGCAGCGCCTCCTGGCTACAGGGCCCGAACACTGAAGCTTTCTTT. It yields the protein CASSASWLQGPNTEAFF.

V and J are TRBV11-3 and TRBJ1-2; TRBD1 is a possible D gene (5 bases). Germline V gene lookup returns CDR1 SGHNT and CDR2 YENEEA. CDR3 length: 15 amino acids. The V end lost 5 bases, the J end lost 0 bases, and 13 bases lay between the germline ends. The CDR3 region has the DNA TGTGCCAGCAGCGAAGACAGTGCTACTAACTATGGCTACACCTTC. This sequence encodes CASSEDSATNYGYTF.

This clone was seen only once. The V and J genes are TRBV9 and TRBJ2-7, with 10 bases fitting TRBD2. CDR1 and CDR2 (germline): SGDLS, YYNGEE. The CDR3 spans 15 residues. V shed 2 bases and J 2 bases; nucleotides not matched to a gene: 4. The CDR3: CASSVGLAGAYEQYF. Written as DNA, the CDR3 is TGTGCCAGCAGCGTCGGGCTAGCGGGGGCCTACGAGCAGTACTTC.

This clone was recorded once. This chain connects TRBV30 to TRBJ1-5; the match to TRBD1 covers 9 bases. The germline V gene encodes CDR1 GTSNPN and CDR2 SVGIG (reference sequence). This CDR3 is built from 15 residues. The V segment lost 1 base and the J segment 4 bases; nucleotides outside the gene matches: 5. The CDR3 nucleotides are TGTGCCTGGAGTGGGGGACAGGGAGAAAATCAGCCCCAGCATTTT. Translation: CAWSGGQGENQPQHF.

This chain joins TRBV2 and TRBJ1-2; D is undetermined. Trimming pared 4 bases from V and 4 bases from J, leaving 22 bases between. Germline CDR1 is SNHLY and CDR2 is FYNNEI. CDR3 length: 17 amino acids. The DNA of the CDR3 is TGTGCCAGCAGTGTTGGAAAGAGACATTTACTCGGCTATGGCTACACCTTC. Amino acids: CASSVGKRHLLGYGYTF.

The chain is built from TRBV7-2 and TRBJ1-6; D might be TRBD1 (5 bases). The CDR3 runs to 11 residues. Trimming stripped 1 base from V and 14 bases from J, with 6 bases between. Germline CDR1 SGHTA, CDR2 FQGNSA. As DNA, the CDR3 is TGTGCCAGCAGCTTAGTCAGGGCCCTCCACTTT. The encoded protein is CASSLVRALHF. Full variable domain (missing parts from reference TRBV7-2 and TRBJ1-6): GAGVSQSPSNKVTEKGKDVELRCDPISGHTALYWYRQSLGQGLEFLIYFQGNSAPDKSGLPSDRFSAERTGGSVSTLTIQRTQQEDSAVYLCASSLVRALHFGNGTRLTVT.

V and J are TRBV27 and TRBJ2-7, with TRBD1 identical over 9 bases. V trimming: 6 bases; J trimming: 3 bases; junction bases outside the gene matches: 3. This CDR3 is built from 13 residues. CDR1 and CDR2 (germline): MNHEY, SMNVEV (reference sequence). The CDR3 nucleotides read TGTGCCAGCAGGGGACAGGGTTTCTACGAGCAGTACTTC. Protein product: CASRGQGFYEQYF.

This chain links TRBV5-6 with TRBJ2-1; D not resolved. The germline CDR1 and CDR2 sequences are SGHDT and YYEEEE. V dropped 2 bases and J dropped 8 bases, with 17 bases sitting between them. The CDR3 is 15 amino acids. CDR3 sequence: CASSLSAPKCDEQFF. The CDR3 bases are TGTGCCAGCAGCTTATCAGCGCCAAAGTGCGATGAGCAGTTCTTC.

The chain is built from TRBV11-3 and TRBJ2-7; the D is unclear. Trimming left V 5 bases short and J 2 bases short, with 13 bases between. CDR1 and CDR2 from the germline V gene are SGHNT and YENEEA. The CDR3 runs to 14 residues. The CDR3 coding sequence is TGTGCCAGCAGCCCGGTCGGAGTTCCCTACGAGCAGTACTTC. Translating it yields CASSPVGVPYEQYF.

The chain recombines TRBV5-1 with TRBJ2-3; 9 bases are a match to TRBD2. Germline V lookup: CDR1 SGHRS, CDR2 YFSETQ. V trimming: 0 bases; J trimming: 2 bases; junction bases outside the gene matches: 7. The CDR3 is made up of 17 amino acids. The CDR3 region has the DNA TGCGCCAGCAGCTTGGATTTCGGCGGGGGGGCCACAGATACGCAGTATTTT. Protein sequence: CASSLDFGGGATDTQYF.

This chain uses TRBV6-5 with TRBJ2-3; D tentatively fits TRBD1 or TRBD2 (6 bases each). This CDR3 contains 16 residues. The germline gives CDR1 MNHEY, CDR2 SVGAGI. Trimming left V 6 bases short and J 2 bases short, with 18 bases between. CDR3 DNA: TGTGCCAGCAGATACAGGGAGGAGGCTTTCACAGATACGCAGTATTTT. This translates into CASRYREEAFTDTQYF.

The V call is TRBV5-3, the J call TRBJ1-2; 7 bases are a match to TRBD1. TRBV5-3 is an ORF, with its function uncertain. The ends lost 3 bases at V and 7 bases at J; junction bases unmatched: 12. The CDR3 consists of 15 residues. The CDR3 bases are TGTGCCAGAAGCTCCACCCCGGACAGGATGGGTGGCTACACCTTC. Translated, it gives CARSSTPDRMGGYTF.

CDR3 protein: CASSLWGGNEAFF. In DNA, the CDR3 is TGTGCCAGCAGTTTATGGGGGGGTAATGAAGCTTTCTTT. V and J are TRBV27 and TRBJ1-1; D might be TRBD1 (5 bases). In germline, CDR1 is MNHEY, CDR2 SMNVEV (reference sequence). V shed 1 base and J shed 7 bases, with 10 bases lying between them. This CDR3 is 13 amino acids long.

This chain joins TRBV28 and TRBJ1-5; TRBD1 matches at 12 bases. Germline CDR1 MDHEN, CDR2 SYDVKM. This CDR3 is built from 17 residues. V lost 7 bases to trimming and J lost 2 bases; unmatched junction nucleotides: 9. The CDR3 region has the DNA TGTGCCAGCAAAAAAGGGACAGGGGGCGCTGGCAATCAGCCCCAGCATTTT. Protein sequence: CASKKGTGGAGNQPQHF.

V is TRBV16 and J is TRBJ1-1; a weak D match, TRBD1 (6 bases). There are 14 residues in the CDR3. Germline lookup yields CDR1 KGHSY and CDR2 FQNENV. V gave up 4 bases and J gave up 4 bases, with 13 bases separating them. The CDR3 DNA sequence: TGTGCCAGCAGCCCAAAGGGGGTGGGCACTGAAGCTTTCTTT. Translation gives CASSPKGVGTEAFF.

This clone has a single count. The CDR3 region has the DNA TGTGCCAGCAGCTTGGGGAGGAGCTCTTCCTTCTATGGCTACACCTTC. Protein: CASSLGRSSSFYGYTF. The chain recombines TRBV5-4 with TRBJ1-2; D is ambiguous. Germline loops: CDR1 SGHNT, CDR2 YYREEE (reference sequence). The CDR3 is made up of 16 amino acids. V was cut by 0 bases and J by 4 bases, with 16 bases left in between. Based on the CDR3 plus reference TRBV5-4 and TRBJ1-2, the full variable domain is ETGVTQSPTHLIKTRGQQVTLRCSSQSGHNTVSWYQQALGQGPQFIFQYYREEENGRGNFPPRFSGLQFPNYSSELNVNALELDDSALYLCASSLGRSSSFYGYTFGSGTRLTVV.

This clone was recorded a few times. This chain joins TRBV5-6 and TRBJ2-1, with 13 bases lining up with TRBD2. The CDR3 spans 19 residues. Germline V CDR1 and CDR2: SGHDT, YYEEEE. V shed 5 bases, J shed 5 bases, and the junction held 16 bases outside the gene matches. The CDR3 loop reads CASRQFGTSGVSTDNEQFF. DNA for the CDR3: TGTGCCAGCAGACAATTCGGGACTAGCGGGGTTAGTACCGACAATGAGCAGTTCTTC.